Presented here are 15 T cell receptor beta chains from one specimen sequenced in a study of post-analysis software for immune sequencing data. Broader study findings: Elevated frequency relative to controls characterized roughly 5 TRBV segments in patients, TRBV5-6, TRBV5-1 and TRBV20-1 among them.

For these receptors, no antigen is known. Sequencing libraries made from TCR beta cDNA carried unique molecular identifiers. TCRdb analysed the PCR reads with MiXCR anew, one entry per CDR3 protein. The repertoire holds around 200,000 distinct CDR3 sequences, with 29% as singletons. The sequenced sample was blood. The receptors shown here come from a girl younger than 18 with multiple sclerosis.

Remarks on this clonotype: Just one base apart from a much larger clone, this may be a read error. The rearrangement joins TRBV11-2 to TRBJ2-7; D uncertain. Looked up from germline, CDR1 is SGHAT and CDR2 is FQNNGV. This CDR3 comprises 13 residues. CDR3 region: CASKKDASYDQYF. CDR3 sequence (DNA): TGTGCCAGCAAGAAGGACGCCTCCTACGACCAGTACTTC.

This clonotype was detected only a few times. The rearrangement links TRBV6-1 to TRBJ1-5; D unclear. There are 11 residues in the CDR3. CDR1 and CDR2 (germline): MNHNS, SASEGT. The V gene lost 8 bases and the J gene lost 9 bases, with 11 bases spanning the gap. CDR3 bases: TGTGCCAGCGGCCAACCTGGGCCCCAGCATTTT. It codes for CASGQPGPQHF.

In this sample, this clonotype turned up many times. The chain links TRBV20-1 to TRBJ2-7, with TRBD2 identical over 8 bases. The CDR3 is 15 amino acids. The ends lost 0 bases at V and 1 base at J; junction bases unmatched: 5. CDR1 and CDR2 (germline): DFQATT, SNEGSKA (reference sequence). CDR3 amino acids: CSARDHREGSYEQYF. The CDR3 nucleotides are TGCAGTGCTAGAGATCACCGGGAGGGTTCCTACGAGCAGTACTTC.

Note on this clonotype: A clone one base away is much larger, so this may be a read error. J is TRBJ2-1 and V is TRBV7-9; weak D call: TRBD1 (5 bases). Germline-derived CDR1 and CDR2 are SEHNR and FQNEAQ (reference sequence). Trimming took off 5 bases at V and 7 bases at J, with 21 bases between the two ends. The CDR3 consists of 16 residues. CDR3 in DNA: TGTGCCAGCAGCCCCGAAAGGGGCCGAGGAATGAATGAGCAGTTCTTC. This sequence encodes CASSPERGRGMNEQFF.

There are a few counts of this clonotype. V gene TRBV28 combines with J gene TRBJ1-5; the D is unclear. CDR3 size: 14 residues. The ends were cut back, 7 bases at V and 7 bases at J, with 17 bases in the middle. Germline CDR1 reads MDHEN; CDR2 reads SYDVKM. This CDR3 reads CASINSGPGQPQHF. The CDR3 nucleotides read TGTGCCAGCATCAACTCCGGGCCTGGGCAGCCCCAGCATTTT.

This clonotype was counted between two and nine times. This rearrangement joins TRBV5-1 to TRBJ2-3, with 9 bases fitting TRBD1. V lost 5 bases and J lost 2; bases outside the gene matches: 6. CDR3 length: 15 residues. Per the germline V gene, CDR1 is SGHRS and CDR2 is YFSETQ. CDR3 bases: TGCGCCAGCAGGACACAGGGGGCCGTCACAGATACGCAGTATTTT. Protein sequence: CASRTQGAVTDTQYF.

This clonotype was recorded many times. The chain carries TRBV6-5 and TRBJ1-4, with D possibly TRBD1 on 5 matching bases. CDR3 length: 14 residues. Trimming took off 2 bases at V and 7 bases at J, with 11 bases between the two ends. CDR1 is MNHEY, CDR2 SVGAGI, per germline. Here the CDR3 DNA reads TGTGCCAGCAGTTACGAGGCAGGGACTGAAAAACTGTTTTTT. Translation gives CASSYEAGTEKLFF.

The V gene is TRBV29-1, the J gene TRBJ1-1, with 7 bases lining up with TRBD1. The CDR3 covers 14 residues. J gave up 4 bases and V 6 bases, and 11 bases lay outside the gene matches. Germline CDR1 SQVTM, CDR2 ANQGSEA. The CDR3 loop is CSVIRQGRITEAFF. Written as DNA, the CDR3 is TGCAGCGTGATACGACAGGGAAGAATCACTGAAGCTTTCTTT.

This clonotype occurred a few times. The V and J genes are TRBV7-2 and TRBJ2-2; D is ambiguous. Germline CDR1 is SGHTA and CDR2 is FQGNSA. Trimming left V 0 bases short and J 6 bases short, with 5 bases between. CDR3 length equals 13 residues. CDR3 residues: CASSLAGPGELFF. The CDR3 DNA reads TGTGCCAGCAGCTTAGCGGGTCCCGGGGAGCTGTTTTTT. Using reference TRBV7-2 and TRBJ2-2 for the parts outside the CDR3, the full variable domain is GAGVSQSPSNKVTEKGKDVELRCDPISGHTALYWYRQSLGQGLEFLIYFQGNSAPDKSGLPSDRFSAERTGGSVSTLTIQRTQQEDSAVYLCASSLAGPGELFFGEGSRLTVL.

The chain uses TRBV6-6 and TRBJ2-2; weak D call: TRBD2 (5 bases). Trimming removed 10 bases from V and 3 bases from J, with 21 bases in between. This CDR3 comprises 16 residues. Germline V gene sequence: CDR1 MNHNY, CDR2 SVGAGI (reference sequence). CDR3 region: CATIPPPGGHTGELFF. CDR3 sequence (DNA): TGTGCCACCATCCCACCCCCGGGCGGGCACACCGGGGAGCTGTTTTTT.

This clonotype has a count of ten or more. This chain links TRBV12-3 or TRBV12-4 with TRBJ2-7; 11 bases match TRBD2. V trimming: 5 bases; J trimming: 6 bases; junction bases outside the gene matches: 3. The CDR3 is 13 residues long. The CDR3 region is CASSHSGRGEQYF. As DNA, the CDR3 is TGTGCCAGCAGTCATAGCGGGAGGGGCGAGCAGTACTTC.

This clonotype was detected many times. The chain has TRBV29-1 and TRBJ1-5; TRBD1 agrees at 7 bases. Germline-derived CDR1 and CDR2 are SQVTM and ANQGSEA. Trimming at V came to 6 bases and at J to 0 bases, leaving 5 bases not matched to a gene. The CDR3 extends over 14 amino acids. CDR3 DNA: TGCAGCGTCAAACAGGGGAATAGCAATCAGCCCCAGCATTTT. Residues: CSVKQGNSNQPQHF.

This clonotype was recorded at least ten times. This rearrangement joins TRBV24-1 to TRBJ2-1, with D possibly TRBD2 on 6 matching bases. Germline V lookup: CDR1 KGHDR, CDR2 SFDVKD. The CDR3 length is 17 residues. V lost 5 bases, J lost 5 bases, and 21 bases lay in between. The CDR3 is CATSVSSAGPAHNEQFF. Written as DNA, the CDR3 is TGTGCCACCAGTGTAAGTAGCGCGGGGCCAGCCCACAATGAGCAGTTCTTC.

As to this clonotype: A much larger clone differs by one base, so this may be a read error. The CDR3 DNA follows: TGTGCCACCAGTGGAACTACCGGGACTAGCGTATACAATGAGCAGTTCTTC. Amino acid sequence: CATSGTTGTSVYNEQFF. The V gene is TRBV24-1, the J gene TRBJ2-1, with 10 nucleotides matching TRBD2. Losses at the gene ends were 5 bases for V and 4 bases for J; bases not matched to a gene: 10. The V gene's germline CDR1 is KGHDR and CDR2 SFDVKD. The CDR3 covers 17 residues.

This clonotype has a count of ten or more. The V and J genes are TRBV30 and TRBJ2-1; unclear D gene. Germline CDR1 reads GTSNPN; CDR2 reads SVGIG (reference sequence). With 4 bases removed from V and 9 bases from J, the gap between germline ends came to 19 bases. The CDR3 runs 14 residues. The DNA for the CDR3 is TGTGCCTGGATGTGGGCGGCTGGGATCGGTGAGCAGTTCTTC. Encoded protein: CAWMWAAGIGEQFF.